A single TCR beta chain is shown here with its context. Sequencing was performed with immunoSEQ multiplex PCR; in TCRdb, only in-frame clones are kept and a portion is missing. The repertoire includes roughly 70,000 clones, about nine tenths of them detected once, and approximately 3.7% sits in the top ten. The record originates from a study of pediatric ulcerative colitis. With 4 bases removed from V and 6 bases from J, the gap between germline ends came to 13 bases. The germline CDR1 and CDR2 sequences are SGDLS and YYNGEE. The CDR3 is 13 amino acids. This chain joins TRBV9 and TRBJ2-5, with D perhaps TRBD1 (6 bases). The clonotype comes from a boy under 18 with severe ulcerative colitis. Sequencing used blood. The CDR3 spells CASSPLQGQTQYF. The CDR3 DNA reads TGTGCCAGCAGCCCCTTGCAGGGGCAGACCCAGTACTTC.